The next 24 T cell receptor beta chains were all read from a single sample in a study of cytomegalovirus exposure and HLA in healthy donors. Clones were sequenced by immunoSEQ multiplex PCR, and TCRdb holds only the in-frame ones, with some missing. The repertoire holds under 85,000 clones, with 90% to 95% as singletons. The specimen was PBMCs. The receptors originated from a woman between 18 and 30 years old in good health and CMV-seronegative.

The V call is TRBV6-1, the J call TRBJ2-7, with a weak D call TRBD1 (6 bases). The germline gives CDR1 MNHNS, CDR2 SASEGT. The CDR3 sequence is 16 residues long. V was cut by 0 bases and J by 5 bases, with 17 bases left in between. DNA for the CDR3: TGTGCCAGCAGTGAAGCTCCGGGGCGTGGGGGCGACGAGCAGTACTTC. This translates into CASSEAPGRGGDEQYF.

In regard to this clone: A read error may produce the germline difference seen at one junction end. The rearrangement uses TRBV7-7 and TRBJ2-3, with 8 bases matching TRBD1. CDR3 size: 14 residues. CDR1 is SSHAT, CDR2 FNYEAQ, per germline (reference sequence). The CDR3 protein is CASSLQGGTDTQYF. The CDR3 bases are TGTGCTAGCAGCTTACAGGGGGGCACAGATACGCAGTATTTT.

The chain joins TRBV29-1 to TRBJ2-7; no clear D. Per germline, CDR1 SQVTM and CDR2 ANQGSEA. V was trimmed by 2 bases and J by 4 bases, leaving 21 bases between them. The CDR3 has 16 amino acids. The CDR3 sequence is CSVEIPATEIKYEQYF. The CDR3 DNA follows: TGCAGCGTTGAAATCCCCGCGACTGAAATAAAGTACGAGCAGTACTTC.

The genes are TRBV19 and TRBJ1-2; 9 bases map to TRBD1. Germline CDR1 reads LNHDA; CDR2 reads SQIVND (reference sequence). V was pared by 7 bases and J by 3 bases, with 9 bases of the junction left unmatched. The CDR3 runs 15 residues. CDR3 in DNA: TGTGCCAGTACCGCGGGGGACAGGGTCGACTATGGCTACACCTTC. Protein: CASTAGDRVDYGYTF.

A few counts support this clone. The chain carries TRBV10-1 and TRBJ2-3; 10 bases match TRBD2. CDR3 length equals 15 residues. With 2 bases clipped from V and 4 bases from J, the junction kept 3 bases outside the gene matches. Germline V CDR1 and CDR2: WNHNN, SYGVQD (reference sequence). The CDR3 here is CASSEQAGGPDTQYF. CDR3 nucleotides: TGCGCCAGCAGTGAGCAAGCGGGGGGGCCAGATACGCAGTATTTT.

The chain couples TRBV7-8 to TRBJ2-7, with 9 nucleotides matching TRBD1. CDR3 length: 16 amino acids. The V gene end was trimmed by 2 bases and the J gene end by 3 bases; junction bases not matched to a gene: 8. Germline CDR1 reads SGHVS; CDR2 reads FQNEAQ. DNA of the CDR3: TGTGCCAGCAGCTTAATACCGGGACAGGGTGGCTACGAGCAGTACTTC. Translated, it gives CASSLIPGQGGYEQYF.

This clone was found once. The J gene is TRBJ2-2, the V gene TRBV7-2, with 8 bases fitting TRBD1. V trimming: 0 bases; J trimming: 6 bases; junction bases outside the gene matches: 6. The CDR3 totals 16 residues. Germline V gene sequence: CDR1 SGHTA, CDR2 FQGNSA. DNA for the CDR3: TGTGCCAGCAGCTTAGCCGGGCAGGGGGCTGCCGGGGAGCTGTTTTTT. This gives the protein CASSLAGQGAAGELFF.

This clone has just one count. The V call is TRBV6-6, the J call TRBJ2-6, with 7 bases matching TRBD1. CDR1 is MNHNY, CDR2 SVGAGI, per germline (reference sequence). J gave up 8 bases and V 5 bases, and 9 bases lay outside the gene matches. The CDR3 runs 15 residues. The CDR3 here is CASSPRTGGTNVLTF. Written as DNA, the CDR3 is TGTGCCAGCAGTCCTCGGACAGGAGGAACCAACGTCCTGACTTTC.

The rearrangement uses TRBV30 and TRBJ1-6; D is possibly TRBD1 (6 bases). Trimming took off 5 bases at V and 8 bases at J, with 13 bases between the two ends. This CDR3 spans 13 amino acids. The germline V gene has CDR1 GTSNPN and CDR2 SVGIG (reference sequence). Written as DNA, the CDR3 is TGTGCCTGGGCGGGCAGGGGATATTCACCCCTCCACTTT. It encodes CAWAGRGYSPLHF.

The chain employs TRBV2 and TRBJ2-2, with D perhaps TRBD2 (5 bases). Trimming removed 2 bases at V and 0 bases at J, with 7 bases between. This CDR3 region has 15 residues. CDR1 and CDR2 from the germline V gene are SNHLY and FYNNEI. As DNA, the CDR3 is TGTGCCAGCAGTGAACTGGAGGCGAACACCGGGGAGCTGTTTTTT. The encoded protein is CASSELEANTGELFF.

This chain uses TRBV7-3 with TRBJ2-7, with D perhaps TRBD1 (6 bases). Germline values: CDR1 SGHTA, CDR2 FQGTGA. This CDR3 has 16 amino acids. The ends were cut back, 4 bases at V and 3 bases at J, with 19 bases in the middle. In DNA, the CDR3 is TGTGCCAGCAGCTCTACCACGGGACAATACCACTACGAGCAGTACTTC. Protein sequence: CASSSTTGQYHYEQYF.

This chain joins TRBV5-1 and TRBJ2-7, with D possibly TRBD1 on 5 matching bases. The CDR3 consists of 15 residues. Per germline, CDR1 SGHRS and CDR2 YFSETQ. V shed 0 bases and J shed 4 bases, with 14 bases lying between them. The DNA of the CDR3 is TGCGCCAGCAGCTTGGAAGTAGGCAGGGTGTACGAGCAGTACTTC. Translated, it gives CASSLEVGRVYEQYF.

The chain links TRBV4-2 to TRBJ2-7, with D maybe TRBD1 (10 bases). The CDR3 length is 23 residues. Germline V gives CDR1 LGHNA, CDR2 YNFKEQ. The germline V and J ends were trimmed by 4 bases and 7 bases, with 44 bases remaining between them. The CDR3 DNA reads TGTGCCAGCAGCCCACAGCGGGGGGCACCGGGACAGGGGTGGAGTGGGATGCAGGGAGAGCAGTACTTC. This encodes CASSPQRGAPGQGWSGMQGEQYF.

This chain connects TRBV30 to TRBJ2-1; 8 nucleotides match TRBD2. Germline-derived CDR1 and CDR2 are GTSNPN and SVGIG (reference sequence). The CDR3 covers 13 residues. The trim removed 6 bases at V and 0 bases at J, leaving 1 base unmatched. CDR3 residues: CACSGNSYNEQFF. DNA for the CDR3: TGTGCCTGTAGCGGGAACTCCTACAATGAGCAGTTCTTC. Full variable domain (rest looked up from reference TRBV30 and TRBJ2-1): SQTIHQWPATLVQPVGSPLSLECTVEGTSNPNLYWYRQAAGRGLQLLFYSVGIGQISSEVPQNLSASRPQDRQFILSSKKLLLSDSGFYLCACSGNSYNEQFFGPGTRLTVL.

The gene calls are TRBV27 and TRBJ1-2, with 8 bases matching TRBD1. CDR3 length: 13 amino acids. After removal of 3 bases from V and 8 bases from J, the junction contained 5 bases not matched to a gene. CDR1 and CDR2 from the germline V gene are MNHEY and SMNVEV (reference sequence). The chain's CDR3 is CASSFTGGKGYTF. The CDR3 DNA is TGTGCCAGCAGTTTTACAGGGGGGAAAGGCTACACCTTC.

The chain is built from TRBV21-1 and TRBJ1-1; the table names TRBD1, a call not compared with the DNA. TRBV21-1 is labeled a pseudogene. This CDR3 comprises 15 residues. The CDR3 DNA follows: TGTGCCAGCAGCAAAGGGGGCCGAAGGAACACTGAAGCTTTCTTT. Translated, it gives CASSKGGRRNTEAFF.

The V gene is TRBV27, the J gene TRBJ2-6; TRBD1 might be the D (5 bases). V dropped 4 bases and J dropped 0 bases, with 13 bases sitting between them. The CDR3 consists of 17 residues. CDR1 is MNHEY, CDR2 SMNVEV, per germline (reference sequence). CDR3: CASSSLGEISGANVLTF. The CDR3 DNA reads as TGTGCCAGCAGTTCCCTAGGGGAAATCTCTGGGGCCAACGTCCTGACTTTC.

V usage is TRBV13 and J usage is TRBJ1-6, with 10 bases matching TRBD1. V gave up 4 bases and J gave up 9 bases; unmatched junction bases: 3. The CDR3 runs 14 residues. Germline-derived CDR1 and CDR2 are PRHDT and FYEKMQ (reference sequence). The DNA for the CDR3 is TGTGCCAGCAGCTCGACAGGGGGCGGTTCACCCCTCCACTTT. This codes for CASSSTGGGSPLHF.

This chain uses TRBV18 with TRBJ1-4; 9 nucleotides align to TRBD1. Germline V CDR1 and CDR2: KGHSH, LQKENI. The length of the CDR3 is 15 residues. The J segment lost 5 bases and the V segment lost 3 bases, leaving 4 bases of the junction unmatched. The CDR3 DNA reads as TGTGCCAGCTCACCGGAGGGACAGGGAAATGAAAAACTGTTTTTT. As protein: CASSPEGQGNEKLFF.

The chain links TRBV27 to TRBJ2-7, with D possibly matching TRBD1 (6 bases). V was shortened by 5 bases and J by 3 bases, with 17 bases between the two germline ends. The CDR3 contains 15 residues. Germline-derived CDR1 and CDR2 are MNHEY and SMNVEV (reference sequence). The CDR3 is CASSPGTPTLYEQYF. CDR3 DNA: TGTGCCAGCAGTCCCGGGACACCGACTCTCTACGAGCAGTACTTC.

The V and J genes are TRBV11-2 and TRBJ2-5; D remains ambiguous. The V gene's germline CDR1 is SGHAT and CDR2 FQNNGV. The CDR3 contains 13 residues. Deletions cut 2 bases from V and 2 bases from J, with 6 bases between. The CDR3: CASSLRLQETQYF. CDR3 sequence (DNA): TGTGCCAGCAGCTTACGACTTCAAGAGACCCAGTACTTC.

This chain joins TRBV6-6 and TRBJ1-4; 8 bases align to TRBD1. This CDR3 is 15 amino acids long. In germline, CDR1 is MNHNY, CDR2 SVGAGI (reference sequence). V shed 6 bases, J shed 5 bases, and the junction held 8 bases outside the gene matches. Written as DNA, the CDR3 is TGTGCCAGCAGGATCCGGGACAGGCCAAATGAAAAACTGTTTTTT. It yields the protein CASRIRDRPNEKLFF.

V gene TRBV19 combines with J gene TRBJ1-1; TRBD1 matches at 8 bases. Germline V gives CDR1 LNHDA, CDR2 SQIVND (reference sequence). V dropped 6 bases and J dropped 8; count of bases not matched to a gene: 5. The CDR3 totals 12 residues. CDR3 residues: CASSPRGREAFF. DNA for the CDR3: TGTGCCAGTAGCCCCAGGGGGCGAGAAGCTTTCTTT.

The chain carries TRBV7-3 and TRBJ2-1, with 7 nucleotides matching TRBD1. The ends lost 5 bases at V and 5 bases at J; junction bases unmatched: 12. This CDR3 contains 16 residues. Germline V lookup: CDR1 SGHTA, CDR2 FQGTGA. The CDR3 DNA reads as TGTGCCAGCAGCCCTAAACTGGGACAGAATAACAATGAGCAGTTCTTC. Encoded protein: CASSPKLGQNNNEQFF.